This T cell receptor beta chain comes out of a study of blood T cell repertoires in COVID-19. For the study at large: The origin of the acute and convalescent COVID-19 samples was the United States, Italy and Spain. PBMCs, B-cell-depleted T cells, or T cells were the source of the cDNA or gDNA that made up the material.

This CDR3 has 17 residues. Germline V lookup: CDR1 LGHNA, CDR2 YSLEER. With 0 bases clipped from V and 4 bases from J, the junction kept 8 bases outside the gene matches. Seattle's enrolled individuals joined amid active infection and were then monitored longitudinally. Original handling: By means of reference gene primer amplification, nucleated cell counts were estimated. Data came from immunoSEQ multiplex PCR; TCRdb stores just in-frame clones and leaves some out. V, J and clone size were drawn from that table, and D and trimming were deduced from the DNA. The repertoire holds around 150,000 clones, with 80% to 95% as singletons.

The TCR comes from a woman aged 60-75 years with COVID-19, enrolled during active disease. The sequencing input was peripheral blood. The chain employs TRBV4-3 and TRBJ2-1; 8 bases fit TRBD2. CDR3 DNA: TGCGCCAGCAGCCAAGATCTGCGGGGGGCTTTGTACAATGAGCAGTTCTTC. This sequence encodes CASSQDLRGALYNEQFF.